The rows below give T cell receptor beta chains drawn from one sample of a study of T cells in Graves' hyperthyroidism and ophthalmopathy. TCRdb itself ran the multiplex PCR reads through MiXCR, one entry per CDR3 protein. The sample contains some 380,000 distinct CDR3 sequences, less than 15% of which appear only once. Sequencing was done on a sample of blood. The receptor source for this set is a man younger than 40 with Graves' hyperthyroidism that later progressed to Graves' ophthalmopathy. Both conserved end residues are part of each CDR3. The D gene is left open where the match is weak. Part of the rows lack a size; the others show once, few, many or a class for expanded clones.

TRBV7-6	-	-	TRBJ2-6	CASSLVTGGAGANVLTF	TGTGCCAGCAGCTTAGTAACCGGGGGCGCTGGGGCCAACGTCCTGACTTTC
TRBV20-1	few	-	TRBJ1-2	CSARDVGRTYGYTF	TGCAGTGCTAGAGATGTAGGCCGAACCTATGGCTACACCTTC
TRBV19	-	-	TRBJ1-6	CGCRGEGSPLHF	TGTGGTTGTAGGGGCGAAGGATCACCCCTCCACTTT
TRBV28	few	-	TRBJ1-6	CASSLVSEGSYNSPLHF	TGTGCCAGCAGTTTAGTGAGTGAGGGGTCCTATAATTCACCCCTCCACTTT
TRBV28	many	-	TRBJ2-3	CASSQKWVTSTDTQYF	TGTGCCAGCAGCCAAAAGTGGGTCACTAGCACAGATACGCAGTATTTT
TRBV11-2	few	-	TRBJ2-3	CASSYREPSADTQYF	TGTGCCAGCAGCTACCGGGAACCGAGCGCAGATACGCAGTATTTT
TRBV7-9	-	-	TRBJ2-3	CASRQGLVGTDTQYF	TGTGCCAGCCGTCAAGGGTTAGTCGGTACAGATACGCAGTATTTT
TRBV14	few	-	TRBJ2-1	CASSQEMGSRDEQFF	TGTGCCAGCAGCCAAGAGATGGGTAGTAGGGATGAGCAGTTCTTC
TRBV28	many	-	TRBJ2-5	CASSTGRQETQYF	TGTGCCAGCAGTACGGGGAGACAAGAGACCCAGTACTTC
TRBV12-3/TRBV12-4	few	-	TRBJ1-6	CASSWRSSYNSPLHF	TGTGCCAGCAGTTGGCGCAGCTCCTATAATTCACCCCTCCACTTT
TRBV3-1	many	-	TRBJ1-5	CASSLRQFNQPQHF	TGTGCCAGCAGCCTCCGACAGTTCAATCAGCCCCAGCATTTT
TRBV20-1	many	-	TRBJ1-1	CSAENSGGSTEAFF	TGCAGTGCCGAAAACTCTGGGGGGTCGACTGAAGCTTTCTTT
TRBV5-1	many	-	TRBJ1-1	CASSLVYLNTEAFF	TGCGCCAGCAGCCTGGTGTATCTGAACACTGAAGCTTTCTTT
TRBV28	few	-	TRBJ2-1	CASSQPTRYNEQFF	TGTGCCAGCAGTCAACCGACTAGATACAATGAGCAGTTCTTC
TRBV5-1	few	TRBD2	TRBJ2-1	CAGSPGLAAYNEQFF	TGCGCCGGCAGCCCGGGACTAGCTGCCTACAATGAGCAGTTCTTC
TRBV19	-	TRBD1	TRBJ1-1	CASRDRRNTEAFF	TGTGCCAGCAGGGACAGAAGAAACACTGAAGCTTTCTTT
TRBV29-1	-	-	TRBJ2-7	CSERRLGPRYEQYF	TGCAGCGAACGAAGGCTTGGTCCTCGCTACGAGCAGTACTTC
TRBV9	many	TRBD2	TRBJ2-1	CASSVAGGGADNEQFF	TGTGCCAGCAGCGTGGCGGGCGGGGGGGCCGACAATGAGCAGTTCTTC
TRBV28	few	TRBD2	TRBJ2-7	CASSLAGEAYEQYF	TGTGCCAGCTCGCTAGCGGGGGAGGCCTACGAGCAGTACTTC
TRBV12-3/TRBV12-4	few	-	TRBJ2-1	CASRGPHEQFF	TGTGCCAGCCGGGGGCCTCATGAGCAGTTCTTC
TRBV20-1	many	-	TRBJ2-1	CSAREAISYNEQFF	TGCAGTGCTAGGGAGGCTATATCCTACAATGAGCAGTTCTTC
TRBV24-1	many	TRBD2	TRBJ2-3	CATSDSGTSLADTQYF	TGTGCCACCAGTGACTCCGGGACTAGTCTGGCAGATACGCAGTATTTT
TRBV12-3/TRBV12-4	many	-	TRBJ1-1	CASSLSYGGRRAFF	TGTGCCAGCAGTTTATCATACGGGGGGCGGAGAGCTTTCTTT
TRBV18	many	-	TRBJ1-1	CASSYSVDTEAFF	TGTGCCAGCTCGTACAGTGTGGACACTGAAGCTTTCTTT
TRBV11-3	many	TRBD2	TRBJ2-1	CASSLVSSGYNEQFF	TGTGCCAGCAGCTTAGTGTCTAGCGGGTACAATGAGCAGTTCTTC
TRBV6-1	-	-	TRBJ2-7	CASSTDGLSYEQYF	TGTGCCAGCAGCACGGACGGTCTTTCCTACGAGCAGTACTTC
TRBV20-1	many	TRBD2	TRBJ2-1	CSARTSGGNEQFF	TGCAGTGCTAGGACTAGCGGGGGCAATGAGCAGTTCTTC
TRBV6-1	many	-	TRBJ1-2	CASRGSRRNNYGYTF	TGTGCCAGCAGGGGGTCCAGACGGAATAACTATGGCTACACCTTC
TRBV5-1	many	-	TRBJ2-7	CASSLAGTDTYEQYF	TGCGCCAGCAGCCTGGCTGGGACGGATACCTACGAGCAGTACTTC
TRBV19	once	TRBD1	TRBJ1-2	CANSIRDRNGYTF	TGTGCCAATAGTATTCGGGACAGAAATGGCTACACCTTC
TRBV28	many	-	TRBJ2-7	CASSLPSQDGFYEQYF	TGTGCCAGCAGTTTACCGTCCCAGGACGGATTCTACGAGCAGTACTTC
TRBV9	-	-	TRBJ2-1	CASSVSPMMQFF	TGTGCCAGCAGCGTTTCACCAATGATGCAGTTCTTC
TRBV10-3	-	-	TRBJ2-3	CAISQSADTQYF	TGTGCCATCAGTCAGTCCGCAGATACGCAGTATTTT
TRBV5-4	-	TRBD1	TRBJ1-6	CASSIAGTGNSPLHF	TGTGCCAGCAGCATTGCCGGGACAGGGAATTCACCCCTCCACTTT
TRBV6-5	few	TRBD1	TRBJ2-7	CASSYSRTGRYEQYF	TGTGCCAGCAGTTACTCTCGGACAGGGAGGTACGAGCAGTACTTC
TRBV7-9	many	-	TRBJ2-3	CASSLVLPGAADTQYF	TGTGCCAGCAGCTTAGTTCTTCCAGGGGCCGCAGATACGCAGTATTTT
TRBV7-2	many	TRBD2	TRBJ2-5	CASSLVGTSGGETQYF	TGTGCCAGCAGCTTAGTAGGGACTAGCGGGGGGGAGACCCAGTACTTC
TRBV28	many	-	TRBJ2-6	CASSTGKANVLTF	TGTGCCAGCAGTACCGGGAAGGCCAACGTCCTGACTTTC
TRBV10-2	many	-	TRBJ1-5	CASSESTVQPQHF	TGCGCCAGCAGTGAGTCAACCGTTCAGCCCCAGCATTTT